Listed below are T cell receptor beta chains from one sample, sequenced in a study of tumour-infiltrating T cells in Burkitt lymphoma. Assay used: immunoSEQ multiplex PCR; TCRdb lists only in-frame clones, some missing. The sample yields around 3,000 clones, more than 75% seen once. Material for sequencing was tumor tissue. All receptors derive from a human donor with diffuse large B-cell lymphoma. Both conserved end residues are part of each CDR3. A D gene is named only where the DNA matches it firmly. Clone sizes are given selectively: once, few, many, or a class where the clone is expanded.

V gene: TRBV7-2
J gene: TRBJ2-7
clone size: few
D gene: NA
CDR3 protein: CASSLGRRPLEQYF
CDR3 DNA: TGTGCCAGCAGCTTAGGGAGGAGGCCCCTCGAGCAGTACTTC

V gene: TRBV11-3
J gene: TRBJ2-7
clone size: NA
D gene: NA
CDR3 protein: CASARDSSYEQYF
CDR3 DNA: TGTGCCAGTGCCCGGGACTCTTCCTACGAGCAGTACTTC

V gene: TRBV7-8
J gene: TRBJ1-2
clone size: NA
D gene: NA
CDR3 protein: CASSLGAGGSYGYTF
CDR3 DNA: TGTGCCAGCAGCTTAGGCGCGGGTGGAAGCTATGGCTACACCTTC

V gene: TRBV29-1
J gene: TRBJ2-7
clone size: NA
D gene: NA
CDR3 protein: CSVEGPQPYEQYF
CDR3 DNA: TGCAGCGTTGAGGGCCCTCAGCCCTACGAGCAGTACTTC

V gene: TRBV18
J gene: TRBJ1-1
clone size: NA
D gene: NA
CDR3 protein: CASSSGPAKSTEAFF
CDR3 DNA: TGTGCCAGCTCATCGGGACCCGCTAAAAGCACTGAAGCTTTCTTT

V gene: TRBV9
J gene: TRBJ2-7
clone size: NA
D gene: NA
CDR3 protein: CASSVDGDSDEQYF
CDR3 DNA: TGTGCCAGCAGCGTAGACGGGGATTCGGACGAGCAGTACTTC

V gene: TRBV29-1
J gene: TRBJ2-3
clone size: NA
D gene: NA
CDR3 protein: CSVGLASTDTQYF
CDR3 DNA: TGCAGCGTTGGCCTAGCCAGCACAGATACGCAGTATTTT

V gene: TRBV5-4
J gene: TRBJ2-6
clone size: NA
D gene: NA
CDR3 protein: CASSWYGSSGANVLTF
CDR3 DNA: TGTGCCAGCAGCTGGTACGGAAGCTCTGGGGCCAACGTCCTGACTTTC

V gene: TRBV5-1
J gene: TRBJ2-1
clone size: NA
D gene: TRBD1
CDR3 protein: CASSSGQGSNNEQFF
CDR3 DNA: TGCGCCAGCAGCTCGGGACAGGGGAGTAATAATGAGCAGTTCTTC

V gene: TRBV4-1
J gene: TRBJ1-1
clone size: NA
D gene: NA
CDR3 protein: CASSQDIGNTEAFF
CDR3 DNA: TGCGCCAGCAGCCAAGATATAGGGAACACTGAAGCTTTCTTT

V gene: TRBV18
J gene: TRBJ2-7
clone size: once
D gene: NA
CDR3 protein: CASSPPGPRYEQYF
CDR3 DNA: TGTGCCAGCTCACCACCAGGGCCACGCTACGAGCAGTACTTC

V gene: TRBV6-6
J gene: TRBJ1-5
clone size: NA
D gene: NA
CDR3 protein: CASSTGDANQPQHF
CDR3 DNA: TGTGCCAGCAGTACCGGGGACGCCAATCAGCCCCAGCATTTT

V gene: TRBV5-6
J gene: TRBJ1-4
clone size: NA
D gene: NA
CDR3 protein: CASSSQGLSGEKLFF
CDR3 DNA: TGTGCCAGCAGCTCGCAGGGGTTGAGTGGAGAAAAACTGTTTTTT

V gene: TRBV19
J gene: TRBJ1-1
clone size: NA
D gene: NA
CDR3 protein: CASRVTAKNTEAFF
CDR3 DNA: TGTGCCAGTAGGGTGACAGCGAAAAACACTGAAGCTTTCTTT

V gene: TRBV5-6
J gene: TRBJ1-5
clone size: NA
D gene: NA
CDR3 protein: CASSGGSGDQPQHF
CDR3 DNA: TGTGCCAGCTCCGGGGGTTCGGGGGATCAGCCCCAGCATTTT

V gene: TRBV6-5
J gene: TRBJ1-3
clone size: NA
D gene: NA
CDR3 protein: CASSYGPSGNTIYF
CDR3 DNA: TGTGCCAGCAGTTACGGACCTTCTGGAAACACCATATATTTT

V gene: TRBV19
J gene: TRBJ1-1
clone size: NA
D gene: NA
CDR3 protein: CASSIDGRLDTEAFF
CDR3 DNA: TGTGCCAGTAGTATAGATGGGCGTCTGGACACTGAAGCTTTCTTT

V gene: TRBV5-7
J gene: TRBJ2-7
clone size: NA
D gene: NA
CDR3 protein: CASSFDGGYEQYF
CDR3 DNA: TGTGCCAGCAGCTTTGACGGAGGCTACGAGCAGTACTTC

V gene: TRBV14
J gene: TRBJ2-7
clone size: NA
D gene: TRBD1
CDR3 protein: CASSQYLSPGGFSYEQYF
CDR3 DNA: TGTGCCAGCAGCCAATATTTAAGCCCAGGGGGCTTCTCCTACGAGCAGTACTTC

V gene: TRBV5-1
J gene: TRBJ1-2
clone size: few
D gene: TRBD1
CDR3 protein: CASSLQPGQGLEGYTF
CDR3 DNA: TGCGCCAGCAGCTTACAACCGGGACAGGGTCTCGAAGGCTACACCTTC

V gene: TRBV7-2
J gene: TRBJ1-1
clone size: NA
D gene: NA
CDR3 protein: CASSLREGTEAFF
CDR3 DNA: TGTGCCAGCAGCTTGAGGGAGGGCACTGAAGCTTTCTTT

V gene: TRBV4-3
J gene: TRBJ2-3
clone size: NA
D gene: NA
CDR3 protein: CASSQDRGVNTQYF
CDR3 DNA: TGCGCCAGCAGCCAAGACAGGGGCGTGAATACGCAGTATTTT

V gene: TRBV7-8
J gene: TRBJ2-2
clone size: NA
D gene: NA
CDR3 protein: CASSLVSANTGELFF
CDR3 DNA: TGTGCCAGCAGCTTAGTTTCGGCGAACACCGGGGAGCTGTTTTTT

V gene: TRBV7-2
J gene: TRBJ2-6
clone size: NA
D gene: NA
CDR3 protein: CASSYRAGGANVLTF
CDR3 DNA: TGTGCCAGCAGCTACCGAGCTGGGGGGGCCAACGTCCTGACTTTC

V gene: TRBV7-2
J gene: TRBJ2-2
clone size: NA
D gene: TRBD2
CDR3 protein: CASSLVRGWELFF
CDR3 DNA: TGTGCCAGCAGCTTAGTGCGGGGGTGGGAGCTGTTTTTT

V gene: TRBV30
J gene: TRBJ2-7
clone size: NA
D gene: TRBD1
CDR3 protein: CAYPPGTAYEQYF
CDR3 DNA: TGTGCCTACCCCCCCGGGACAGCCTACGAGCAGTACTTC

V gene: TRBV28
J gene: TRBJ2-3
clone size: NA
D gene: NA
CDR3 protein: CASSFLGTDTQYF
CDR3 DNA: TGTGCCAGCAGTTTCCTCGGCACAGATACGCAGTATTTT

V gene: TRBV5-6
J gene: TRBJ1-5
clone size: large
D gene: NA
CDR3 protein: CASSLGNNQPQHF
CDR3 DNA: TGTGCCAGCAGCTTGGGTAACAATCAGCCCCAGCATTTT

V gene: TRBV10-3
J gene: TRBJ2-7
clone size: NA
D gene: TRBD2
CDR3 protein: CAIGGSGYEQYF
CDR3 DNA: TGTGCCATCGGCGGTAGCGGGTACGAGCAGTACTTC

V gene: TRBV6-5
J gene: TRBJ2-6
clone size: NA
D gene: NA
CDR3 protein: CASTSTSSGANVLTF
CDR3 DNA: TGTGCCAGCACCTCCACTAGCTCTGGGGCCAACGTCCTGACTTTC

V gene: TRBV7-2
J gene: TRBJ1-2
clone size: NA
D gene: TRBD1
CDR3 protein: CASSIETGPYGYTF
CDR3 DNA: TGTGCCAGCAGCATAGAGACAGGGCCCTATGGCTACACCTTC

V gene: TRBV19
J gene: TRBJ2-1
clone size: NA
D gene: TRBD1
CDR3 protein: CASSLDRVSYNEQFF
CDR3 DNA: TGTGCCAGTAGTCTCGACAGGGTCTCCTACAATGAGCAGTTCTTC

V gene: TRBV7-2
J gene: TRBJ2-7
clone size: NA
D gene: NA
CDR3 protein: CASSVPGVSSYEQYF
CDR3 DNA: TGTGCCAGCAGCGTACCCGGAGTGAGTTCCTACGAGCAGTACTTC

V gene: TRBV5-4
J gene: TRBJ2-2
clone size: NA
D gene: NA
CDR3 protein: CASSPPTGELFF
CDR3 DNA: TGTGCCAGCAGCCCCCCGACCGGGGAGCTGTTTTTT

V gene: TRBV28
J gene: TRBJ2-1
clone size: NA
D gene: TRBD2
CDR3 protein: CASRPGLAGNEQFF
CDR3 DNA: TGTGCCAGCCGACCGGGCCTAGCGGGGAATGAGCAGTTCTTC

V gene: TRBV6-1
J gene: TRBJ2-7
clone size: few
D gene: NA
CDR3 protein: CASSAPGAPYEQYF
CDR3 DNA: TGTGCCAGCAGTGCCCCAGGGGCACCCTACGAGCAGTACTTC

V gene: TRBV19
J gene: TRBJ1-5
clone size: NA
D gene: NA
CDR3 protein: CASSMLGQISNQPQHF
CDR3 DNA: TGTGCCAGTAGTATGCTTGGACAAATTAGCAATCAGCCCCAGCATTTT

V gene: TRBV27
J gene: TRBJ1-2
clone size: NA
D gene: TRBD1
CDR3 protein: CASSLSPLLYSTGDYGYTF
CDR3 DNA: TGTGCCAGCAGTTTATCTCCCCTCCTTTATTCGACAGGGGACTATGGCTACACCTTC

V gene: TRBV14
J gene: TRBJ2-5
clone size: NA
D gene: NA
CDR3 protein: CASSQDWSEQTQYF
CDR3 DNA: TGTGCCAGCAGCCAAGATTGGAGCGAACAGACCCAGTACTTC

V gene: TRBV9
J gene: TRBJ1-2
clone size: NA
D gene: NA
CDR3 protein: CASSVTQGGYGYTF
CDR3 DNA: TGTGCCAGCAGCGTAACCCAGGGTGGCTATGGCTACACCTTC

V gene: TRBV4-3
J gene: TRBJ1-2
clone size: NA
D gene: NA
CDR3 protein: CASSQYPQSSNYGYTF
CDR3 DNA: TGCGCCAGCAGCCAATACCCGCAGTCATCTAACTATGGCTACACCTTC

V gene: TRBV7-2
J gene: TRBJ2-7
clone size: NA
D gene: TRBD1
CDR3 protein: CASSLRQGAYEQYF
CDR3 DNA: TGTGCCAGCAGCTTAAGACAGGGGGCTTACGAGCAGTACTTC

V gene: TRBV29-1
J gene: TRBJ2-1
clone size: NA
D gene: TRBD2
CDR3 protein: CSARGLAGGEQFF
CDR3 DNA: TGCAGCGCCAGAGGACTAGCGGGAGGTGAGCAGTTCTTC

V gene: TRBV29-1
J gene: TRBJ1-6
clone size: NA
D gene: NA
CDR3 protein: CSPRAGVESLLHF
CDR3 DNA: TGCAGCCCCCGTGCTGGGGTAGAATCACTCCTCCACTTT

V gene: TRBV4-1
J gene: TRBJ1-3
clone size: once
D gene: NA
CDR3 protein: CASSQEGGYGRSGNTIYF
CDR3 DNA: TGCGCCAGCAGCCAAGAAGGGGGATACGGCCGCTCTGGAAACACCATATATTTT

V gene: TRBV4-2
J gene: TRBJ1-2
clone size: NA
D gene: NA
CDR3 protein: CASSQERETNYGYTF
CDR3 DNA: TGTGCCAGCAGCCAAGAAAGGGAGACTAACTATGGCTACACCTTC

V gene: TRBV28
J gene: TRBJ1-4
clone size: NA
D gene: NA
CDR3 protein: CASSLFGSATNEKLFF
CDR3 DNA: TGTGCCAGCAGTTTATTCGGGTCCGCAACTAATGAAAAACTGTTTTTT

V gene: TRBV20-1
J gene: TRBJ2-5
clone size: few
D gene: NA
CDR3 protein: CSAAMRETQYF
CDR3 DNA: TGCAGTGCAGCCATGAGGGAGACCCAGTACTTC

V gene: TRBV19
J gene: TRBJ1-1
clone size: NA
D gene: NA
CDR3 protein: CASSRVLDTEAFF
CDR3 DNA: TGTGCCAGTAGTCGAGTGTTGGACACTGAAGCTTTCTTT

V gene: TRBV5-6
J gene: TRBJ1-1
clone size: once
D gene: TRBD1
CDR3 protein: CASSGQVLHTEAFF
CDR3 DNA: TGTGCCAGCAGCGGACAGGTTTTGCACACTGAAGCTTTCTTT

V gene: TRBV7-2
J gene: TRBJ2-1
clone size: NA
D gene: NA
CDR3 protein: CASSLDQYNEQFF
CDR3 DNA: TGTGCCAGCAGCTTAGACCAGTACAATGAGCAGTTCTTC

V gene: TRBV30
J gene: TRBJ1-3
clone size: NA
D gene: TRBD1
CDR3 protein: CAWARGHNGNTIYF
CDR3 DNA: TGTGCCTGGGCCAGGGGGCACAATGGAAACACCATATATTTT

V gene: TRBV5-6
J gene: TRBJ2-1
clone size: once
D gene: TRBD2
CDR3 protein: CASSLRRLAEYNEQFF
CDR3 DNA: TGTGCCAGCAGCTTACGAAGACTAGCGGAGTACAATGAGCAGTTCTTC

V gene: TRBV23-1
J gene: TRBJ2-1
clone size: NA
D gene: NA
CDR3 protein: CASSPGCEQFF
CDR3 DNA: TGCGCCAGCAGCCCAGGATGCGAGCAGTTCTTC

V gene: TRBV9
J gene: TRBJ1-2
clone size: NA
D gene: NA
CDR3 protein: CASSVRVTDYGYTF
CDR3 DNA: TGTGCCAGCAGCGTACGAGTCACGGACTATGGCTACACCTTC

V gene: TRBV18
J gene: TRBJ1-3
clone size: NA
D gene: NA
CDR3 protein: CASSPSLKGDSGNTIYF
CDR3 DNA: TGTGCCAGCTCACCAAGCCTAAAGGGAGACTCTGGAAACACCATATATTTT

V gene: TRBV28
J gene: TRBJ1-1
clone size: NA
D gene: NA
CDR3 protein: CASSLRGGSTEAFF
CDR3 DNA: TGTGCCAGCAGCCTCCGGGGGGGTAGCACTGAAGCTTTCTTT

V gene: TRBV9
J gene: TRBJ2-5
clone size: NA
D gene: TRBD1
CDR3 protein: CASSVDTGQGTSKTQYF
CDR3 DNA: TGTGCCAGCAGCGTAGATACGGGACAGGGAACCTCCAAGACCCAGTACTTC

V gene: TRBV5-6
J gene: TRBJ2-1
clone size: NA
D gene: TRBD2
CDR3 protein: CASSWGTGTRHEQFF
CDR3 DNA: TGTGCCAGCAGCTGGGGGACCGGGACTAGGCATGAGCAGTTCTTC

V gene: TRBV9
J gene: TRBJ2-7
clone size: NA
D gene: NA
CDR3 protein: CASSGGTNSYEQYF
CDR3 DNA: TGTGCCAGCAGCGGAGGGACAAACTCCTACGAGCAGTACTTC